This T cell receptor beta chain was identified during a study of T cells in Graves' hyperthyroidism and ophthalmopathy. Patients were excluded for uncontrolled infection, other autoimmune disease, pregnancy or lactation. Study-wide points: Ophthalmopathy was distinguished from stable hyperthyroidism by 13 V-J signatures.

The junction had 6 bases not matched to a gene; V was cut back by 3 bases and J by 4 bases. The CDR3 sequence is 16 residues long. Germline CDR1 KGHDR, CDR2 SFDVKD. This clonotype has ten or more counts. Its specificity is not known. Amplification of TCR beta CDR3 regions was performed using RNA transcripts as template. TCR CDR3 regions were first amplified by RT-PCR with HTBI primers. Each CDR3 protein gets one entry after TCRdb re-called the multiplex PCR reads with MiXCR. The data contain some 600,000 distinct CDR3 sequences, about 15% of them singletons. The source of this sequence is a woman younger than 45 with Graves' hyperthyroidism that later progressed to Graves' ophthalmopathy. The rearrangement uses TRBV24-1 and TRBJ2-1; the match to TRBD1 covers 9 bases. Input material: blood. The CDR3 is CATSDASGTGYNEQFF. CDR3 DNA sequence: TGTGCCACCAGTGATGCTTCCGGGACAGGGTACAATGAGCAGTTCTTC.